This T cell receptor beta chain was captured by sequencing in a study of blood T cell repertoires in COVID-19. Study-level information: Acute-phase and convalescent COVID-19 samples originated in the United States, Italy and Spain. PBMCs, B-cell-depleted T cells, or T cells were the source of the cDNA or gDNA that made up the material.

Original processing notes: Reference gene primer amplification gave estimated nucleated cell counts. Only in-frame clones appear in the TCRdb table, and some are missing; sequencing was by immunoSEQ multiplex PCR. V, J and clone size derive from that table, while D and trimming were established from the DNA sequence. The top ten clones hold approximately 23% of a sample with tens of thousands of clones, about three quarters of them seen once. Germline trimming cut 4 bases from V and 7 bases from J; bases unmatched to any gene: 11. The CDR3 is 16 amino acids. Per germline, CDR1 LNHDA and CDR2 SQIVND (reference sequence).

Sequenced material: peripheral blood. The sequence was collected from a human donor in a cohort sampled during active COVID-19. This rearrangement joins TRBV19 to TRBJ2-3; TRBD1 aligns across 10 bases. CDR3 sequence: CASSSKGQGIRNTQYF. The CDR3 DNA sequence: TGTGCCAGTAGTAGCAAGGGACAGGGGATAAGAAATACGCAGTATTTT.